The 29 T cell receptor beta chains listed next were all sequenced from one sample in a study of control samples from healthy donors and cancer patients. Measured with immunoSEQ multiplex PCR; TCRdb has only the in-frame clones, and not every one. The sample lists 150,000 to 200,000 clones; around 90% were seen once. Specimen: blood. The receptor source for this set is a man aged 18 to 29 in good health.

This chain uses TRBV28 with TRBJ1-4, with D hard to call. CDR3 length: 13 amino acids. Germline V lookup: CDR1 MDHEN, CDR2 SYDVKM. V lost 3 bases and J 0 bases, leaving 2 bases between the germline ends. The CDR3 loop is CASSFATNEKLFF. The CDR3 DNA sequence: TGTGCCAGCAGTTTCGCAACTAATGAAAAACTGTTTTTT.

In the case of this clone: The sample carries other DNA sequences with the same CDR3. This chain joins TRBV12-3 or TRBV12-4 and TRBJ2-5; TRBD1 or TRBD2 may be the D gene (5 bases each). The CDR3 sequence is 13 residues long. The germline V and J ends were trimmed by 4 bases and 1 base, with 7 bases remaining between them. For the CDR3, the DNA is TGTGCCAGCAGTTCCGGGACCCAAGAGACCCAGTACTTC. Translating it yields CASSSGTQETQYF.

The chain carries TRBV5-6 and TRBJ2-7, with TRBD1 identical over 8 bases. This CDR3 has 14 amino acids. V lost 4 bases and J lost 3; bases outside the gene matches: 6. Germline assignment: CDR1 SGHDT and CDR2 YYEEEE. DNA for the CDR3: TGTGCCAGCAGCGCAGGACAGGGTAGCTACGAGCAGTACTTC. This encodes CASSAGQGSYEQYF.

This chain joins TRBV7-8 and TRBJ1-1; possible D gene TRBD1, 5 bases. The CDR3 is 15 residues long. CDR1 is SGHVS and CDR2 is FQNEAQ in the germline V gene. V was cut by 7 bases and J by 0 bases, with 15 bases left in between. As DNA, the CDR3 is TGTGCCAGCAACCAATGGGACCAGATGAACACTGAAGCTTTCTTT. Translating gives CASNQWDQMNTEAFF.

V is TRBV27 and J is TRBJ2-1, with D perhaps TRBD2 (6 bases). This CDR3 spans 13 amino acids. Trimming removed 6 bases at V and 10 bases at J, with 16 bases between. CDR1 and CDR2 (germline): MNHEY, SMNVEV (reference sequence). The CDR3 coding sequence is TGTGCCAGCAGAAGCGGGCCGGCGGCGGAGCAGTTCTTC. The encoded protein is CASRSGPAAEQFF.

This chain uses TRBV7-8 with TRBJ2-1, with D possibly being TRBD2 (7 bases). The germline CDR1 and CDR2 sequences are SGHVS and FQNEAQ. This CDR3 contains 17 residues. V lost 1 base and J 8 bases, leaving 21 bases between the germline ends. The CDR3 is CASSLEVGRGPRDEQFF. The CDR3 DNA sequence: TGTGCCAGCAGCTTAGAGGTTGGGCGGGGGCCTAGGGATGAGCAGTTCTTC.

The chain carries TRBV29-1 and TRBJ2-1; 11 positions match TRBD1. The junction had 7 bases not matched to a gene; V was cut back by 3 bases and J by 6 bases. The CDR3 contains 15 residues. CDR1 and CDR2 (germline): SQVTM, ANQGSEA. CDR3 loop: CSVDVTGTGGNEQFF. CDR3 DNA: TGCAGCGTTGATGTAACCGGGACAGGGGGCAATGAGCAGTTCTTC.

This clone occurred once. The chain uses TRBV28 and TRBJ2-5; D gene unclear. Per germline, CDR1 MDHEN and CDR2 SYDVKM. V was clipped by 6 bases and J by 8 bases, with 7 bases between them. The CDR3 loop spans 10 amino acids. CDR3 residues: CASSQATQYF. CDR3 DNA sequence: TGTGCCAGCAGCCAAGCCACCCAGTACTTC.

The V call is TRBV19, the J call TRBJ1-3; weak D call: TRBD1 (5 bases). From germline, CDR1 is LNHDA and CDR2 SQIVND (reference sequence). The V end lost 7 bases, the J end lost 7 bases, and 20 bases lay between the germline ends. The CDR3 runs 15 residues. The CDR3 sequence is CASTPADAGGNTIYF. CDR3 nucleotide sequence: TGTGCCAGTACCCCAGCGGACGCCGGGGGGAACACCATATATTTT.

The genes are TRBV28 and TRBJ1-1, with TRBD1 as a possible D gene (5 bases). This CDR3 is built from 13 residues. Germline V gives CDR1 MDHEN, CDR2 SYDVKM. Trimming left V 8 bases short and J 5 bases short, with 15 bases between. The CDR3 reads CASCGGGWTEAFF. The CDR3 coding sequence is TGTGCCAGCTGTGGGGGTGGTTGGACTGAAGCTTTCTTT.

The V and J genes are TRBV27 and TRBJ1-1, with D maybe TRBD1 (6 bases). CDR1 and CDR2 (germline): MNHEY, SMNVEV (reference sequence). V lost 5 bases to trimming and J lost 2 bases, with 27 bases between them. The CDR3 consists of 19 residues. The CDR3 coding sequence is TGTGCCAGCAGTCCCTTAGTGGACGGGGGCGGGCACCCCAACACTGAAGCTTTCTTT. Residues: CASSPLVDGGGHPNTEAFF.

The chain links TRBV11-2 to TRBJ2-7; TRBD1 agrees at 10 bases. Germline V gene lookup returns CDR1 SGHAT and CDR2 FQNNGV. V was pared by 3 bases and J by 3 bases, with 8 bases of the junction left unmatched. The CDR3 totals 16 residues. The CDR3 DNA reads as TGTGCCAGCAGCTTGACCCCGACAGGGGGCGGCTACGAGCAGTACTTC. Translating gives CASSLTPTGGGYEQYF.

The sample holds a few counts of this clone. The chain links TRBV12-3 or TRBV12-4 to TRBJ1-2; 7 bases fit TRBD1. The trim removed 5 bases at V and 4 bases at J, leaving 4 bases unmatched. The CDR3 sequence is 13 residues long. The CDR3, as DNA: TGTGCCAGCAGTGTCCGGGACAGCTATGGCTACACCTTC. Its protein product is CASSVRDSYGYTF.

The rearrangement uses TRBV6-5 and TRBJ2-7, with TRBD1 as a possible D gene (6 bases). Germline assignment: CDR1 MNHEY and CDR2 SVGAGI. The CDR3 extends over 13 amino acids. The V end lost 5 bases, the J end lost 2 bases, and 10 bases lay between the germline ends. The CDR3 sequence: CASSIQGAYEQYF. The CDR3 DNA follows: TGTGCCAGCAGTATACAGGGCGCCTACGAGCAGTACTTC.

This chain uses TRBV7-3 with TRBJ2-5, with 9 positions matching TRBD1. From germline, CDR1 is SGHTA and CDR2 FQGTGA. V dropped 5 bases and J dropped 5; count of bases not matched to a gene: 3. CDR3 length: 13 residues. The CDR3 reads CASSRDRGETQYF. Written as DNA, the CDR3 is TGTGCCAGCAGCCGTGACAGGGGGGAGACCCAGTACTTC.

The chain employs TRBV9 and TRBJ1-2; perhaps TRBD1 as D (5 bases). CDR1 and CDR2 (germline): SGDLS, YYNGEE. V was clipped by 2 bases and J by 6 bases, with 14 bases between them. The CDR3 consists of 14 residues. The CDR3 is CASSVNFQGNGYTF. The CDR3 bases are TGTGCCAGCAGCGTCAATTTCCAGGGTAATGGCTACACCTTC.

CDR3 region: CASSHSYDRGNEQFF. CDR3 DNA sequence: TGTGCCAGCAGCCATTCTTACGACAGGGGTAATGAGCAGTTCTTC. The rearrangement uses TRBV14 and TRBJ2-1; 8 bases agree with TRBD1. This CDR3 is 15 amino acids long. V lost 3 bases, J lost 7 bases, and 8 bases stayed unmatched. Germline values: CDR1 SGHDN, CDR2 FVKESK.

This rearrangement joins TRBV15 to TRBJ1-4; D unresolved. Trimming left V 0 bases short and J 0 bases short, with 5 bases between. This CDR3 is 15 amino acids long. CDR1 is LNHNV, CDR2 YYDKDF, per germline (reference sequence). CDR3 nucleotides: TGTGCCACCAGCAGAGACTTCGCAACTAATGAAAAACTGTTTTTT. The encoded protein is CATSRDFATNEKLFF.

This chain joins TRBV2 and TRBJ1-1, with 8 bases aligning to TRBD1. After removal of 2 bases from V and 4 bases from J, the junction contained 15 bases not matched to a gene. The CDR3 length is 18 residues. Per the germline V gene, CDR1 is SNHLY and CDR2 is FYNNEI. The CDR3 loop reads CASSEISRGRGRSTEAFF. CDR3 nucleotide sequence: TGTGCCAGCAGTGAAATTAGTCGCGGCAGGGGGCGAAGCACTGAAGCTTTCTTT.

V gene TRBV27 combines with J gene TRBJ1-2; tentative D call: TRBD1 (5 bases). CDR1 is MNHEY and CDR2 is SMNVEV in the germline V gene (reference sequence). V lost 7 bases, J lost 8 bases, and 14 bases lay in between. CDR3 length equals 12 residues. The CDR3 here is CASKTVGGGYTF. The DNA for the CDR3 is TGTGCCAGCAAAACGGTGGGGGGAGGCTACACCTTC.

The chain joins TRBV28 to TRBJ1-6; 8 bases align to TRBD1. V lost 7 bases to trimming and J lost 5 bases; unmatched junction nucleotides: 10. Germline CDR1 reads MDHEN; CDR2 reads SYDVKM. The CDR3 runs 16 residues. The chain's CDR3 is CASTTPGQGNNSPLHF. The CDR3, as DNA: TGTGCCAGCACCACTCCTGGACAGGGTAATAATTCACCCCTCCACTTT. The full variable domain, completed using reference TRBV28 and TRBJ1-6, is DVKVTQSSRYLVKRTGEKVFLECVQDMDHENMFWYRQDPGLGLRLIYFSYDVKMKEKGDIPEGYSVSREKKERFSLILESASTNQTSMYLCASTTPGQGNNSPLHFGNGTRLTVT.

The J gene is TRBJ2-3, the V gene TRBV5-1; unclear D gene. The V end was cut by 2 bases, the J end by 4 bases, with 2 bases between. Germline loops: CDR1 SGHRS, CDR2 YFSETQ. This CDR3 comprises 11 residues. The CDR3: CASSFADTQYF. The DNA for the CDR3 is TGCGCCAGCAGCTTTGCAGATACGCAGTATTTT.

The sample holds a few counts of this clone. V usage is TRBV4-2 and J usage is TRBJ1-2, with D tentatively TRBD1 (6 bases). Per the germline V gene, CDR1 is LGHNA and CDR2 is YNFKEQ. The length of the CDR3 is 14 residues. V was trimmed by 0 bases and J by 7 bases, leaving 12 bases between them. CDR3 residues: CASSQDRGSSGYTF. The CDR3 DNA follows: TGTGCCAGCAGCCAAGACAGGGGAAGTAGTGGCTACACCTTC.

The genes are TRBV28 and TRBJ1-4; TRBD1 aligns across 8 bases. The germline V gene has CDR1 MDHEN and CDR2 SYDVKM. CDR3 length equals 14 residues. The V and J ends lost 6 bases and 7 bases, in that order; junction bases with no gene match: 7. CDR3 residues: CASSLDREAEKLFF. The CDR3 DNA reads TGTGCCAGCAGCTTGGACAGGGAAGCTGAAAAACTGTTTTTT.

This clone was counted between two and nine times. The chain couples TRBV7-2 to TRBJ2-3; unclear D gene. This CDR3 region has 16 residues. V lost 1 base, J lost 1 base, and 12 bases lay in between. From germline, CDR1 is SGHTA and CDR2 FQGNSA. The CDR3 nucleotides are TGTGCCAGCAGCTTAGAGGGCGGCCCTGGCACAGATACGCAGTATTTT. Protein: CASSLEGGPGTDTQYF.

V and J are TRBV6-6 and TRBJ2-7; 10 bases line up with TRBD2. The CDR3 covers 13 residues. The germline V gene encodes CDR1 MNHNY and CDR2 SVGAGI (reference sequence). V shed 9 bases and J 2 bases; nucleotides not matched to a gene: 4. This CDR3 reads CASISGGTYEQYF. In nucleotides, the CDR3 is TGTGCCAGTATTAGCGGGGGGACCTACGAGCAGTACTTC.

This clone appeared once. V and J are TRBV7-2 and TRBJ2-7; D is possibly TRBD1 (7 bases). Germline V gene lookup returns CDR1 SGHTA and CDR2 FQGNSA. The CDR3 spans 14 residues. The V and J ends lost 2 bases and 2 bases respectively, with 10 bases between them. The CDR3 nucleotides are TGTGCCAGCAGCTTACAGGGGGGAACCTACGAGCAGTACTTC. Its translation: CASSLQGGTYEQYF.

The chain links TRBV18 to TRBJ1-6; D gene ambiguous. Germline V gives CDR1 KGHSH, CDR2 LQKENI. CDR3 size: 15 residues. V gave up 2 bases and J gave up 6 bases, with 11 bases separating them. The CDR3 loop is CASSPLKGSNSPLHF. The CDR3 region has the DNA TGTGCCAGCTCACCATTAAAAGGGAGTAATTCACCCCTCCACTTT.

The V call is TRBV29-1, the J call TRBJ2-3, with TRBD1 matching 9 bases. In germline, CDR1 is SQVTM, CDR2 ANQGSEA. V was pared by 6 bases and J by 4 bases, with 2 bases of the junction left unmatched. The CDR3 runs 12 residues. This CDR3 is CSVDRGADTQYF. The CDR3, as DNA: TGCAGCGTAGACAGGGGGGCAGATACGCAGTATTTT.